The 24 T cell receptor beta chains below were found in one sample sequenced in a study of T cell repertoires in cytomegalovirus infection. TCRdb reprocessed the reads via MiXCR and lists one record per CDR3 protein. Among about 740,000 distinct CDR3 sequences listed, 35% were seen once. Specimen: PBMCs. These receptors all stem from a human donor in good health (CMV status not recorded). Some clones in this sample may be carry-over from other donors' samples.

Details on this clonotype: The conserved closing phenylalanine or tryptophan is absent in this CDR3, likely reflecting a read error. The gene calls are TRBV7-2 and TRBJ1-1; no firm D call. The CDR3 totals 14 residues. The ends were cut back, 9 bases at V and 1 base at J, with 15 bases in the middle. Germline values: CDR1 SGHTA, CDR2 FQGNSA. The CDR3 is CARRLANPNTEAFC. The DNA of the CDR3 is TGTGCCAGACGCTTAGCGAACCCGAACACTGAAGCTTTCTGT.

The chain combines TRBV7-9 with TRBJ2-7; perhaps TRBD2 as D (5 bases). Germline V gene lookup returns CDR1 SEHNR and CDR2 FQNEAQ (reference sequence). V was shortened by 5 bases and J by 3 bases, with 17 bases between the two germline ends. This CDR3 has 15 residues. As DNA, the CDR3 is TGTGCCAGCAGCCCATGGGGAGCGGCAAACTACGAGCAGTACTTC. This codes for CASSPWGAANYEQYF. The full variable domain, completed using reference TRBV7-9 and TRBJ2-7, is DTGVSQNPRHKITKRGQNVTFRCDPISEHNRLYWYRQTLGQGPEFLTYFQNEAQLEKSRLLSDRFSAERPKGSFSTLEIQRTEQGDSAMYLCASSPWGAANYEQYFGPGTRLTVT.

Note on this clonotype: A much more abundant neighbour one base away suggests this may be a read error. No conserved phenylalanine or tryptophan is present at the end of the CDR3, so a read error is the likely explanation. V is TRBV28 and J is TRBJ2-6; D call uncertain. This CDR3 is built from 13 residues. Trimming removed 3 bases from V and 2 bases from J, with 2 bases in between. Per the germline V gene, CDR1 is MDHEN and CDR2 is SYDVKM. CDR3 bases: TGTGCCAGCAGTTTTACTGGGGCCAACGTCCTGACTCTC. Its translation is CASSFTGANVLTL.

This clonotype was found many times. The J gene is TRBJ1-1, the V gene TRBV11-2; D possibly corresponds to TRBD1 (6 bases). From germline, CDR1 is SGHAT and CDR2 FQNNGV. CDR3 length: 17 amino acids. V gave up 7 bases and J gave up 0 bases, with 21 bases separating them. The CDR3 nucleotides are TGTGCCAGCACCCGAGGACGAGGGGGAGGGGTGAACACTGAAGCTTTCTTT. It yields the protein CASTRGRGGGVNTEAFF.

Turning to this clonotype: Being one base from a much bigger clone, this may be a read error. J is TRBJ2-7 and V is TRBV7-2, with 9 bases identical to TRBD1. This CDR3 is 13 amino acids long. Germline V gene lookup returns CDR1 SGHTA and CDR2 FQGNSA. The CDR3 DNA follows: TGTGACAGCAGCGCCCGGACAGGGGTCGAGCAGTACTTC. Protein: CDSSARTGVEQYF.

This chain joins TRBV5-1 and TRBJ2-1; no reliable D call. Germline V gene data show CDR1 as SGHRS and CDR2 as YFSETQ. Trimming removed 4 bases from V and 0 bases from J, with 14 bases in between. The CDR3 covers 16 residues. This CDR3 reads CASSPQEVASYNEQFF. The DNA of the CDR3 is TGCGCCAGCAGCCCTCAGGAAGTAGCCTCCTACAATGAGCAGTTCTTC.

The chain has TRBV7-9 and TRBJ1-3; D gene uncertain. Trimming pared 1 base from V and 3 bases from J, leaving 13 bases between. The germline CDR1 and CDR2 sequences are SEHNR and FQNEAQ (reference sequence). The length of the CDR3 is 16 residues. CDR3 DNA sequence: TGTGCCAGCAGCTTAGAAGGTGCGGGGTTTGGAAACACCATATATTTT. The encoded protein is CASSLEGAGFGNTIYF.

The V and J genes are TRBV20-1 and TRBJ2-5, with D perhaps TRBD2 (6 bases). Germline-derived CDR1 and CDR2 are DFQATT and SNEGSKA (reference sequence). Trimming cost V 1 base and J 1 base, with 13 bases left between them. The CDR3 totals 15 residues. CDR3 bases: TGCAGTGCTAGAGCCGACCGGGACTTCCAAGAGACCCAGTACTTC. It is translated as CSARADRDFQETQYF.

V usage is TRBV19 and J usage is TRBJ2-1; TRBD2 matches 13 bases. Per germline, CDR1 LNHDA and CDR2 SQIVND (reference sequence). Trimming at V came to 6 bases and at J to 0 bases, leaving 8 bases not matched to a gene. The CDR3 loop spans 18 amino acids. The CDR3 here is CASRPDRLAGGSYNEQFF. The CDR3 DNA follows: TGTGCCAGTAGGCCAGACCGACTAGCGGGGGGCTCCTACAATGAGCAGTTCTTC. The whole variable domain, filled in from reference TRBV19 and TRBJ2-1, reads DGGITQSPKYLFRKEGQNVTLSCEQNLNHDAMYWYRQDPGQGLRLIYYSQIVNDFQKGDIAEGYSVSREKKESFPLTVTSAQKNPTAFYLCASRPDRLAGGSYNEQFFGPGTRLTVL.

In this sample, this clonotype turned up a few times. The chain is built from TRBV7-9 and TRBJ2-7; 7 bases map to TRBD1. Trimming took 5 bases from V and 6 from J; bases not matched to a gene: 13. CDR3 length: 15 amino acids. Germline lookup yields CDR1 SEHNR and CDR2 FQNEAQ (reference sequence). The CDR3: CASSPPSGTAPEQYF. DNA for the CDR3: TGTGCCAGCAGCCCACCATCGGGGACAGCTCCCGAGCAGTACTTC.

This clonotype occurred once. V and J are TRBV2 and TRBJ1-1; a weak D match, TRBD1 (5 bases). CDR1 and CDR2 from the germline V gene are SNHLY and FYNNEI. V was shortened by 7 bases and J by 2 bases, with 20 bases between the two germline ends. The CDR3 loop spans 16 amino acids. CDR3 sequence: CASTQLPGTFNTEAFF. The CDR3 DNA sequence: TGTGCCAGCACCCAACTACCCGGGACTTTCAACACTGAAGCTTTCTTT.

The CDR3 region is CSARGATGSNEKLFF. The DNA for the CDR3 is TGCAGTGCTAGGGGTGCGACAGGCTCAAATGAAAAACTGTTTTTT. This chain links TRBV20-1 with TRBJ1-4; D perhaps matches TRBD1 (6 bases). Trimming stripped 3 bases from V and 5 bases from J, with 16 bases between. Germline V gives CDR1 DFQATT, CDR2 SNEGSKA (reference sequence). CDR3 length equals 15 residues.

This rearrangement joins TRBV19 to TRBJ2-5; 8 nucleotides align to TRBD2. Germline CDR1 reads LNHDA; CDR2 reads SQIVND (reference sequence). Trimming at V came to 8 bases and at J to 5 bases, leaving 13 bases not matched to a gene. The CDR3 length is 15 residues. This CDR3 reads CASGPAGEGLETQYF. In DNA, the CDR3 is TGTGCCAGTGGGCCAGCGGGAGAAGGTTTGGAGACCCAGTACTTC. Looking up the rest from reference TRBV19 and TRBJ2-5 gives the full variable domain: DGGITQSPKYLFRKEGQNVTLSCEQNLNHDAMYWYRQDPGQGLRLIYYSQIVNDFQKGDIAEGYSVSREKKESFPLTVTSAQKNPTAFYLCASGPAGEGLETQYFGPGTRLLVL.

The rearrangement joins TRBV5-6 to TRBJ1-2; 9 nucleotides line up with TRBD1. Trimming at V came to 4 bases and at J to 7 bases, leaving 5 bases not matched to a gene. Germline V gene lookup returns CDR1 SGHDT and CDR2 YYEEEE. This CDR3 has 13 amino acids. In DNA form, the CDR3 reads TGTGCCAGCAGCCAAGACAGGGGGGCTGGCTACACCTTC. Its protein is CASSQDRGAGYTF.

This clonotype was recorded a few times. The chain employs TRBV7-9 and TRBJ2-3; D gene uncertain. From germline, CDR1 is SEHNR and CDR2 FQNEAQ (reference sequence). The ends were cut back, 4 bases at V and 9 bases at J, with 23 bases in the middle. The CDR3 is 16 amino acids. The DNA of the CDR3 is TGTGCCAGCAGCTCCCCCGTCCCACCAGACCGTTTCACGCAGTATTTT. This sequence encodes CASSSPVPPDRFTQYF.

The rearrangement joins TRBV28 to TRBJ1-2; no firm D call. V shed 7 bases and J shed 0 bases, with 9 bases lying between them. CDR3 length: 13 amino acids. Germline V gene lookup returns CDR1 MDHEN and CDR2 SYDVKM. The CDR3 is CASTRIANYGYTF. CDR3 DNA: TGTGCCAGCACGAGGATAGCTAACTATGGCTACACCTTC.

V is TRBV6-6 and J is TRBJ1-1, with TRBD1 matching over 8 bases. The junction had 11 bases not matched to a gene; V was cut back by 4 bases and J by 7 bases. The CDR3 consists of 15 residues. Germline lookup yields CDR1 MNHNY and CDR2 SVGAGI (reference sequence). In DNA, the CDR3 is TGTGCCAGCAGTTCGACGACAGGGGTGTTTGGTGAAGCTTTCTTT. It is translated as CASSSTTGVFGEAFF.

This clonotype was observed a few times. The chain has TRBV20-1 and TRBJ1-3; D gene uncertain. CDR3 length: 11 residues. The germline V and J ends were trimmed by 3 bases and 0 bases, with 0 bases remaining between them. In germline, CDR1 is DFQATT, CDR2 SNEGSKA (reference sequence). DNA of the CDR3: TGCAGTGCTAGCTCTGGAAACACCATATATTTT. Its translation: CSASSGNTIYF.

This clonotype was detected many times. The genes are TRBV11-1 and TRBJ2-5; D unclear. Trimming removed 5 bases from V and 4 bases from J, with 8 bases in between. This CDR3 is built from 12 residues. Germline values: CDR1 SGHAT, CDR2 FQDESV (reference sequence). CDR3 region: CASSDFAETQYF. The CDR3 DNA reads as TGTGCCAGCAGCGATTTTGCAGAGACCCAGTACTTC.

This clonotype was seen a few times. The J gene is TRBJ2-7, the V gene TRBV28, with TRBD2 matching over 8 bases. This CDR3 has 16 amino acids. Germline CDR1 MDHEN, CDR2 SYDVKM. V gave up 3 bases and J gave up 0 bases; unmatched junction bases: 7. The DNA of the CDR3 is TGTGCCAGCAGTTTTTCTAGCGGGCTGAGCTCCTACGAGCAGTACTTC. Amino acid sequence: CASSFSSGLSSYEQYF.

This clonotype has only a few counts. The chain combines TRBV5-1 with TRBJ1-4; TRBD1 might be the D (6 bases). The CDR3 contains 14 residues. The germline V gene has CDR1 SGHRS and CDR2 YFSETQ. Trimming removed 0 bases at V and 8 bases at J, with 11 bases between. CDR3 sequence reads: CASSLEGEKEKLFF. For the CDR3, the DNA is TGCGCCAGCAGCTTGGAGGGGGAGAAAGAAAAACTGTTTTTT.

The sample holds one count of this clonotype. Possible read error: a much larger clone is one base away. The genes are TRBV7-2 and TRBJ1-1, with 7 bases fitting TRBD1. In germline, CDR1 is SGHTA, CDR2 FQGNSA. V lost 1 base and J lost 13; bases outside the gene matches: 6. The CDR3 loop spans 12 amino acids. The CDR3 here is CASSLDHRGCFF. The CDR3 DNA is TGTGCCAGCAGCTTAGATCACAGGGGATGTTTCTTT.

This clonotype has just a few counts. CDR3 coding DNA: TGTGCCAGCAGCTTAGGAGGCAAGGGCTATGGCTACACCTTC. Amino acids: CASSLGGKGYGYTF. This rearrangement joins TRBV7-8 to TRBJ1-2; D is ambiguous. The CDR3 runs to 14 residues. The germline V gene encodes CDR1 SGHVS and CDR2 FQNEAQ. V was shortened by 1 base and J by 4 bases, with 10 bases between the two germline ends.

The chain has TRBV7-9 and TRBJ2-3; the D is unclear. V was trimmed by 4 bases and J by 2 bases, leaving 13 bases between them. CDR1 and CDR2 from the germline V gene are SEHNR and FQNEAQ (reference sequence). This CDR3 spans 15 amino acids. The CDR3 region has the DNA TGTGCCAGCAGCTCGCTACAGAGTTACACAGATACGCAGTATTTT. It codes for CASSSLQSYTDTQYF.